Shown below are 7 T cell receptor beta chains from a single sample sequenced in a study of blood T cell repertoires in COVID-19. Libraries were prepared by immunoSEQ multiplex PCR; TCRdb keeps only in-frame clonotypes and omits some of them. The sample includes about 250,000 clones, about nine tenths of them seen just once. Sequencing was performed on peripheral blood. The receptor set was obtained from a woman aged 55-69 years who had recovered from COVID-19.

This rearrangement joins TRBV10-3 to TRBJ1-2, with D possibly TRBD1 on 5 matching bases. The CDR3 loop spans 11 amino acids. Per germline, CDR1 ENHRY and CDR2 SYGVKD. The V gene lost 5 bases and the J gene lost 6 bases, with 7 bases spanning the gap. CDR3 sequence reads: CAISPGNGYTF. DNA for the CDR3: TGTGCCATCAGTCCAGGGAATGGCTACACCTTC.

This clone came up once. This sequence joins TRBV4-3 and TRBJ2-3, with D unresolved. The germline V gene encodes CDR1 LGHNA and CDR2 YSLEER. The CDR3 has 15 amino acids. V was trimmed by 3 bases and J by 3 bases, leaving 13 bases between them. The CDR3 DNA reads TGCGCCAGCAGCCAGGGCCCCCACAAGACAGATACGCAGTATTTT. This translates into CASSQGPHKTDTQYF.

The chain carries TRBV9 and TRBJ2-1; 12 nucleotides match TRBD2. The CDR3 has 15 residues. Germline V gene sequence: CDR1 SGDLS, CDR2 YYNGEE. Trimming removed 3 bases from V and 6 bases from J; junction bases left unmatched: 4. For the CDR3, the DNA is TGTGCCAGCAGCGCTACTAGCGGGGGGCCCAATGAGCAGTTCTTC. Protein: CASSATSGGPNEQFF.

This clone is a singleton in its sample. V is TRBV5-4 and J is TRBJ2-7; D uncertain. CDR3 size: 14 residues. The ends were cut back, 0 bases at V and 5 bases at J, with 12 bases in the middle. Germline V CDR1 and CDR2: SGHNT, YYREEE (reference sequence). The CDR3 bases are TGTGCCAGCAGCTTGGGCCGGTCCCCCAACGAGCAGTACTTC. Its protein product is CASSLGRSPNEQYF. Drawing the rest from reference TRBV5-4 and TRBJ2-7, the complete variable domain is ETGVTQSPTHLIKTRGQQVTLRCSSQSGHNTVSWYQQALGQGPQFIFQYYREEENGRGNFPPRFSGLQFPNYSSELNVNALELDDSALYLCASSLGRSPNEQYFGPGTRLTVT.

J is TRBJ1-6 and V is TRBV5-4; D is uncertain. V dropped 3 bases and J dropped 6 bases, with 13 bases sitting between them. Looked up from germline, CDR1 is SGHNT and CDR2 is YYREEE (reference sequence). The CDR3 is 15 amino acids. The CDR3 here is CASSYQTVTNSPLHF. CDR3 sequence (DNA): TGTGCCAGCAGCTATCAAACAGTAACTAATTCACCCCTCCACTTT.

The chain couples TRBV4-1 to TRBJ1-6; the D is unclear. Trimming pared 0 bases from V and 7 bases from J, leaving 13 bases between. Looked up from germline, CDR1 is MGHRA and CDR2 is YSYEKL. The CDR3 is 16 amino acids. The CDR3, as DNA: TGCGCCAGCAGCCAAGAATCAAGCCCGTCCAATTCACCCCTCCACTTT. It encodes CASSQESSPSNSPLHF.

The chain employs TRBV6-5 and TRBJ1-3; D might be TRBD1 (6 bases). Between the trimmed V and J ends, which lost 6 bases and 2 bases, there was a span of 14 bases. There are 15 residues in the CDR3. The germline V gene has CDR1 MNHEY and CDR2 SVGAGI. CDR3 sequence: CASSRGQRTGNTIYF. CDR3 in DNA: TGTGCCAGCAGCCGAGGACAGAGAACTGGAAACACCATATATTTT.